The next 25 T cell receptor beta chains were all read from a single sample in a study of identical twins. One entry per CDR3 protein, called by TCRdb with MiXCR from the 5' RACE reads. Of a few hundred thousand distinct CDR3 sequences listed, 9.6% are singletons. The sample also formed part of further work on yellow fever vaccine responses in identical twins.

Material for sequencing was PBMCs. Receptor source: a woman between 18 and 29 years old in good health.

This clonotype occurred many times. The rearrangement links TRBV5-6 to TRBJ1-5; tentatively, D is TRBD1 (6 bases). CDR1 and CDR2 (germline): SGHDT, YYEEEE. Trimming took 4 bases from V and 4 from J, leaving 12 bases between them. The CDR3 sequence is 14 residues long. CDR3 protein: CASSTGQTNQPQHF. The CDR3 DNA reads as TGTGCCAGCAGCACCGGACAGACAAATCAGCCCCAGCATTTT.

This chain links TRBV30 with TRBJ1-4; maybe TRBD1 (5 bases). Germline loops: CDR1 GTSNPN, CDR2 SVGIG (reference sequence). The length of the CDR3 is 13 residues. V was clipped by 2 bases and J by 3 bases, with 7 bases between them. The chain's CDR3 is CAWSSGANEKLFF. In DNA form, the CDR3 reads TGTGCCTGGAGTTCGGGGGCTAATGAAAAACTGTTTTTT. Looking up the rest from reference TRBV30 and TRBJ1-4 gives the full variable domain: SQTIHQWPATLVQPVGSPLSLECTVEGTSNPNLYWYRQAAGRGLQLLFYSVGIGQISSEVPQNLSASRPQDRQFILSSKKLLLSDSGFYLCAWSSGANEKLFFGSGTQLSVL.

This clonotype was seen a handful of times. This chain links TRBV29-1 with TRBJ2-7, with TRBD2 matching over 11 bases. CDR1 and CDR2 from the germline V gene are SQVTM and ANQGSEA. V gave up 3 bases and J gave up 6 bases; unmatched junction bases: 7. CDR3 length: 14 amino acids. The CDR3 spells CSVEGSGRATEQYF. The CDR3 DNA reads as TGCAGCGTTGAGGGTAGCGGGAGGGCGACCGAGCAGTACTTC.

This clonotype was seen a handful of times. The chain links TRBV30 to TRBJ2-1; 10 nucleotides match TRBD2. J was trimmed by 7 bases and V by 5 bases; bases with no gene match: 5. Per germline, CDR1 GTSNPN and CDR2 SVGIG (reference sequence). CDR3 length equals 13 residues. CDR3 bases: TGTGCCTGGGGGTTAGCGGGGGGAAATGAGCAGTTCTTC. It is translated as CAWGLAGGNEQFF.

In its sample, this clonotype was seen a few times. The J gene is TRBJ2-7, the V gene TRBV6-5; D is perhaps TRBD2 (6 bases). The CDR3 loop spans 16 amino acids. CDR1 is MNHEY and CDR2 is SVGAGI in the germline V gene. The V end was cut by 0 bases, the J end by 0 bases, with 12 bases between. The CDR3, as DNA: TGTGCCAGCAGTTACTCGTCGGGAGCGGCCTCCTACGAGCAGTACTTC. Translation gives CASSYSSGAASYEQYF.

This clonotype appeared many times. CDR3 in amino acids: CSVEPTRGNEQFF. The CDR3 DNA reads TGCAGCGTTGAACCGACCCGGGGCAATGAGCAGTTCTTC. The rearrangement uses TRBV29-1 and TRBJ2-1, with D possibly TRBD2 on 5 matching bases. CDR1 and CDR2 (germline): SQVTM, ANQGSEA. This CDR3 spans 13 amino acids. V was pared by 2 bases and J by 6 bases, with 11 bases between.

The chain combines TRBV7-6 with TRBJ2-1; the D gene is possibly TRBD2 (6 bases). Between the trimmed V and J ends, which lost 5 bases and 4 bases, there was a span of 18 bases. The CDR3 sequence is 16 residues long. The V gene's germline CDR1 is SGHVS and CDR2 FNYEAQ. This CDR3 reads CASSLNSGPVYNEQFF. The CDR3 region has the DNA TGTGCCAGCAGCCTAAATAGCGGCCCGGTGTACAATGAGCAGTTCTTC.

The rearrangement links TRBV15 to TRBJ2-7; perhaps TRBD1 as D (6 bases). Germline lookup yields CDR1 LNHNV and CDR2 YYDKDF (reference sequence). V was clipped by 0 bases and J by 2 bases, with 11 bases between them. The CDR3 sequence is 15 residues long. Here the CDR3 DNA reads TGTGCCACCAGCAGAGAGAAAACAGGGACCTACGAGCAGTACTTC. As protein: CATSREKTGTYEQYF.

This clonotype appeared many times. The chain joins TRBV12-3 or TRBV12-4 to TRBJ2-5; 8 bases are a match to TRBD2. Trimming at V came to 6 bases and at J to 5 bases, leaving 11 bases not matched to a gene. The CDR3 covers 15 residues. The CDR3 region is CASRDRGGLGETQYF. The CDR3 DNA reads as TGTGCCAGCAGGGACCGGGGGGGCCTGGGGGAGACCCAGTACTTC.

This rearrangement joins TRBV28 to TRBJ2-1; the D is unclear. The V gene's germline CDR1 is MDHEN and CDR2 SYDVKM. Deletions cut 6 bases from V and 6 bases from J, with 9 bases between. The CDR3 has 12 residues. This CDR3 reads CASSPEGNEQFF. As DNA, the CDR3 is TGTGCCAGCAGCCCTGAAGGCAATGAGCAGTTCTTC.

The gene calls are TRBV29-1 and TRBJ2-7; unclear D gene. The germline CDR1 and CDR2 sequences are SQVTM and ANQGSEA. The CDR3 contains 13 residues. V was shortened by 6 bases and J by 2 bases, with 14 bases between the two germline ends. CDR3 nucleotide sequence: TGCAGCGTAGCTATCTGGGATACCTACGAGCAGTACTTC. It codes for CSVAIWDTYEQYF.

This rearrangement joins TRBV15 to TRBJ1-2; TRBD1 is a possible D gene (6 bases). The CDR3 loop spans 15 amino acids. Germline lookup yields CDR1 LNHNV and CDR2 YYDKDF (reference sequence). Deletions cut 0 bases from V and 3 bases from J, with 11 bases between. In DNA form, the CDR3 reads TGTGCCACCAGCAGAGATCAGGGGCTTTACTATGGCTACACCTTC. This translates into CATSRDQGLYYGYTF.

This clonotype was seen more than once but under ten times. The V and J genes are TRBV6-2 or TRBV6-3 and TRBJ1-1, with unresolved D. V shed 2 bases and J shed 1 base, with 8 bases lying between them. The germline V gene encodes CDR1 MNHEY and CDR2 SVGEGT. The CDR3 consists of 14 residues. The CDR3 region is CASSYDDGNTEAFF. The CDR3 DNA sequence: TGTGCCAGCAGTTACGACGACGGGAACACTGAAGCTTTCTTT.

This clonotype was seen at least ten times. The chain is built from TRBV4-1 and TRBJ1-4; D ambiguous. V shed 1 base and J shed 6 bases, with 12 bases lying between them. Germline V gene lookup returns CDR1 MGHRA and CDR2 YSYEKL. The CDR3 is 15 residues long. The CDR3 here is CASSQVKGRDEKLFF. The CDR3 nucleotides read TGCGCCAGCAGCCAAGTTAAGGGTAGGGATGAAAAACTGTTTTTT.

This clonotype was counted ten times or more. The CDR3 protein is CASSEGTGQETQYF. The CDR3 nucleotides read TGTGCCAGCAGTGAAGGGACAGGGCAAGAGACCCAGTACTTC. The chain couples TRBV25-1 to TRBJ2-5; 9 positions match TRBD1. In germline, CDR1 is MGHDK, CDR2 SYGVNS. Unmatched junction bases numbered 0, after V lost 2 bases and J lost 2 bases. The CDR3 covers 14 residues.

The chain uses TRBV5-1 and TRBJ2-7; TRBD2 is a possible D gene (6 bases). Trimming removed 4 bases from V and 2 bases from J, with 16 bases in between. The germline gives CDR1 SGHRS, CDR2 YFSETQ. CDR3 length: 15 residues. CDR3 nucleotides: TGCGCCAGCAGCGCGGGACTTAATCCTCCCTACGAGCAGTACTTC. Amino acids: CASSAGLNPPYEQYF.

The table lists this clonotype with many counts. The chain couples TRBV29-1 to TRBJ2-1; D gene uncertain. The CDR3 is made up of 12 amino acids. Per the germline V gene, CDR1 is SQVTM and CDR2 is ANQGSEA. Deletions cut 3 bases from V and 8 bases from J, with 11 bases between. Written as DNA, the CDR3 is TGCAGCGTTGACCTAGATCCCGATGAGCAGTTCTTC. Its protein product is CSVDLDPDEQFF.

This clonotype was seen a handful of times. The V gene is TRBV7-9, the J gene TRBJ2-1, with 11 bases aligning to TRBD2. Germline V CDR1 and CDR2: SEHNR, FQNEAQ (reference sequence). The CDR3 is 15 amino acids. V shed 5 bases, J shed 2 bases, and the junction held 2 bases outside the gene matches. CDR3 coding DNA: TGTGCCAGCAGCATTAGCGGGAGGGCCTACAATGAGCAGTTCTTC. Translation: CASSISGRAYNEQFF.

The rearrangement links TRBV20-1 to TRBJ1-6; the match to TRBD1 covers 7 bases. The V gene end was trimmed by 5 bases and the J gene end by 5 bases; junction bases not matched to a gene: 9. This CDR3 has 15 amino acids. CDR1 and CDR2 (germline): DFQATT, SNEGSKA (reference sequence). The CDR3 DNA reads TGCAGTGCTCGTCGACAGGGAAGGGATAATTCACCCCTCCACTTT. Residues: CSARRQGRDNSPLHF.

This clonotype showed up just a few times. Mismatch with germline at one junction end may stem from a read error. The genes are TRBV7-7 and TRBJ2-2, with a possible D match to TRBD1 (5 bases). The germline V gene encodes CDR1 SSHAT and CDR2 FNYEAQ (reference sequence). The CDR3 is 16 amino acids. As DNA, the CDR3 is TGTGCTAGCAGCTTAGGGGCAAGTGGGAACACCGGGGAGCTGTTTTTT. This sequence encodes CASSLGASGNTGELFF.

This clonotype was observed a handful of times. The V call is TRBV15, the J call TRBJ2-1; maybe TRBD2 (6 bases). The CDR3 totals 16 residues. V was trimmed by 3 bases and J by 5 bases, leaving 17 bases between them. CDR1 and CDR2 from the germline V gene are LNHNV and YYDKDF (reference sequence). The CDR3 DNA follows: TGTGCCACCAGCAGGCCCGGGGGACTTCCTAACAATGAGCAGTTCTTC. It is translated as CATSRPGGLPNNEQFF. The full variable domain, in which reference TRBV15 and TRBJ2-1 provide the parts outside the CDR3, is DAMVIQNPRYQVTQFGKPVTLSCSQTLNHNVMYWYQQKSSQAPKLLFHYYDKDFNNEADTPDNFQSRRPNTSFCFLDIRSPGLGDTAMYLCATSRPGGLPNNEQFFGPGTRLTVL.

The table lists this clonotype with many counts. The chain couples TRBV7-9 to TRBJ2-1, with 7 positions matching TRBD2. The V segment lost 1 base and the J segment 6 bases; nucleotides outside the gene matches: 9. Germline V gene data show CDR1 as SEHNR and CDR2 as FQNEAQ (reference sequence). CDR3 length: 16 amino acids. As DNA, the CDR3 is TGTGCCAGCAGCTTAGAGGTGGGAAAGCGGGGCAATGAGCAGTTCTTC. This sequence encodes CASSLEVGKRGNEQFF.

This clonotype was seen ten or more times. The chain combines TRBV20-1 with TRBJ1-5; the D is unclear. The V gene's germline CDR1 is DFQATT and CDR2 SNEGSKA (reference sequence). CDR3 length: 14 residues. Trimming pared 3 bases from V and 10 bases from J, leaving 19 bases between. CDR3: CSASIPSGGRPQHF. The DNA of the CDR3 is TGCAGTGCTAGCATCCCTTCAGGAGGTCGACCCCAGCATTTT.

This clonotype was seen repeatedly, ten times or more. This rearrangement joins TRBV20-1 to TRBJ1-2; D remains ambiguous. The CDR3 totals 10 residues. Trimming cost V 5 bases and J 8 bases, with 9 bases left between them. The germline CDR1 and CDR2 sequences are DFQATT and SNEGSKA (reference sequence). The CDR3 reads CSAVTGGYTF. In DNA form, the CDR3 reads TGCAGTGCTGTGACCGGCGGCTACACCTTC.

The rearrangement joins TRBV7-2 to TRBJ2-3; 8 positions agree with TRBD2. Germline lookup yields CDR1 SGHTA and CDR2 FQGNSA. V trimming: 2 bases; J trimming: 3 bases; junction bases outside the gene matches: 7. This CDR3 region has 16 residues. CDR3 DNA: TGTGCCAGCAGCTTAAGGGCTAGCGGGCAAACAGATACGCAGTATTTT. Residues: CASSLRASGQTDTQYF.